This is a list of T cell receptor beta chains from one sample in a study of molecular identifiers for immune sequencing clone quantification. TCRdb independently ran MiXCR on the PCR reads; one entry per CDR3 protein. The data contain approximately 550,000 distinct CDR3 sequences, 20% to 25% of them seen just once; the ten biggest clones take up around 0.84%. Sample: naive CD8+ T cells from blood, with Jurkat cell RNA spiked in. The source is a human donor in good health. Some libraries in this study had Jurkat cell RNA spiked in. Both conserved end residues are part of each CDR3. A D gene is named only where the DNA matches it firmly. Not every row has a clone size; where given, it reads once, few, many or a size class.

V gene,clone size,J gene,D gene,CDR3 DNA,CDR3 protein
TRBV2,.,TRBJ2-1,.,TGTGCCAGCAGTGCGGTTATGGACAGCGACAATGAGCAGTTCTTC,CASSAVMDSDNEQFF
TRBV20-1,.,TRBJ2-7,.,TGCAGTGCTGTCCTATATCTGAGCAGTTCCTACGAGCAGTACTTC,CSAVLYLSSSYEQYF
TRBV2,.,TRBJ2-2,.,TGTGCCAGCAGTGAAAGCGATTTTAACACCGGGGAGCTGTTTTTT,CASSESDFNTGELFF
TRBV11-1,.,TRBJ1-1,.,TGTGCCGGCAGCTCAGGGACTTATACGGCTTTCTTT,CAGSSGTYTAFF
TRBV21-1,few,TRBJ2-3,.,TGTGCCAGCAGCGCCCAAGTCCCCCAAGGAGAGGGAGCCAGCACAGATACGCAGTATTTT,CASSAQVPQGEGASTDTQYF
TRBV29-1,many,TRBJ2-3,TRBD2,TGCAGCGTTGAAGGGGCGGGAGTTACAGATACGCAGTATTTT,CSVEGAGVTDTQYF
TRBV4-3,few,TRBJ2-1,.,TGCGCCAGCAGCCAAGATTCGACAGCCTCCTACAATGAGCAGTTCTTC,CASSQDSTASYNEQFF
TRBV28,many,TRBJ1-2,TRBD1,TGTGCCAGCAGTTTCCAGGGGGCAGCTAACTATGGCTACACCTTC,CASSFQGAANYGYTF
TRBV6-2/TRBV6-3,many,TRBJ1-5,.,TGTGCCAGCAGTTACCCCGCCAGTAGCAATCAGCCCCAGCATTTT,CASSYPASSNQPQHF
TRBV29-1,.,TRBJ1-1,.,TGCAGCGTTGTCTTACCCCACGGAAACACTGAAGCTCTCTTT,CSVVLPHGNTEALF
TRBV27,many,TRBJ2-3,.,TGTGCCAGCAGTTTACTTGGGGACACAGATACGCAGTATTTT,CASSLLGDTDTQYF
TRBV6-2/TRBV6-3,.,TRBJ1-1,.,TGTGCCAGCCGTCTTGGGGAGGTAACTGAAGCTTTCTTT,CASRLGEVTEAFF
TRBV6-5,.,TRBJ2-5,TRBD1,TGTGCCGGCAGTTACTCCCGGGACAGGGGTGAAGAGACCCAGTACTTC,CAGSYSRDRGEETQYF
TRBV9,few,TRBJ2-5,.,TGTGCCAGCAGCCCCGACGGGAAGCTAGAAGAGACCCAGTACTTC,CASSPDGKLEETQYF
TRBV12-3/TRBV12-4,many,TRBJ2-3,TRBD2,TGTGCCAGCAGCCCCTTTGTGATAGCGGGAGCGATACTCACAGATACGCAGTATTTT,CASSPFVIAGAILTDTQYF
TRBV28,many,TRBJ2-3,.,TGTGCCAGCAGTCCTCACAGGGATACAGATACGCAGTATTTT,CASSPHRDTDTQYF
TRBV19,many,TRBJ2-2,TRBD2,TGTGCCAGTAGGTTGGGGGGGACCGGGGAGCTGTTTTTT,CASRLGGTGELFF
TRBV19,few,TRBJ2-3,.,TGTGCCAGTAGTACCCCCGGGACCTTTAGCACAGATACGCAGTATTTT,CASSTPGTFSTDTQYF
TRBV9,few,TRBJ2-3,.,TGTGCCAGCAGCGTAGGAATGGGAATCACAGATACGCAGTATTTT,CASSVGMGITDTQYF
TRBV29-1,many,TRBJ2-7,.,TGCAGCGTTGAAGACAGGTCCAGGGGAAGTTTAGAGCAGTACTTC,CSVEDRSRGSLEQYF
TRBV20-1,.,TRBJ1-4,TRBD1,TGCAGTGCTAGTCATGGACAGGGAAGAGGTGAAAAACTGTTTTTT,CSASHGQGRGEKLFF
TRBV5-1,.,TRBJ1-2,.,TGCGCCAGCAGCTTGTTGGACATATCCTATGGCTACACCTTC,CASSLLDISYGYTF
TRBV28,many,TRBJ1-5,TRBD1,TGTGCCAGCAGTCTCCCGACAGGGGGACAGCCCCAGCATTTT,CASSLPTGGQPQHF
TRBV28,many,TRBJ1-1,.,TGTGCCAGCAGCCCCGGCAGAATCAAGAACACTGAAGCTTTCTTT,CASSPGRIKNTEAFF
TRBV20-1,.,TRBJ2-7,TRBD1,TGCAGCTCGGAGACAGGGTTCTCCCACGAGCAGTACTTC,CSSETGFSHEQYF
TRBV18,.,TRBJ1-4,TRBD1,TGTGCCAGCTCATCGTCCCGGGACAGGGGGAATAATGAAAAACTGTTTTTT,CASSSSRDRGNNEKLFF
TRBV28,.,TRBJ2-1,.,TGTGCCAGCAGTTTAATGGGCCTCGCCGCGAAGTACAATGAGCAGTTCTTC,CASSLMGLAAKYNEQFF
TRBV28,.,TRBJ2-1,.,TGTGCCAGCAGTTTAGCGCGTCCCTACAATGAGCAGTTCTTC,CASSLARPYNEQFF
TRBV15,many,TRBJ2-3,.,TGTGCCACCAGCAGCCGGGCGGATACGCAGTATTTT,CATSSRADTQYF
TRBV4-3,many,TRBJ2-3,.,TGCGCCAGCAGCCAGAGAGACAGGAGCACAGATACGCAGTATTTT,CASSQRDRSTDTQYF
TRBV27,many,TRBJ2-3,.,TGTGCCAGCAGTTTAGCTAGCACAGATACGCAGTATTTT,CASSLASTDTQYF
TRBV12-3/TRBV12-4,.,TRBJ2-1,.,TGTGCCAGCAGTTCTAGTCCCGGGACATACAATGAGCAGTTCTTC,CASSSSPGTYNEQFF
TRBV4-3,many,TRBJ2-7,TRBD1,TGCGCCAGCAGCCAAGATTGGGGGCGGACAGGGGGCAATGAGCAGTACTTC,CASSQDWGRTGGNEQYF
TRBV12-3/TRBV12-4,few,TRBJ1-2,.,TGTGCCAGCAGCGAAGGAGAAGGCTACACCTTC,CASSEGEGYTF
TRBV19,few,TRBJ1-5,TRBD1,TGTGCCACCGGGACAGTTCTTAGTCAGCCCCAGCATTTT,CATGTVLSQPQHF
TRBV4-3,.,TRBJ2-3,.,TGCGCCAGCAGCCAAGATCGTACAGGGTTGACAGATACGCAGTATTTT,CASSQDRTGLTDTQYF
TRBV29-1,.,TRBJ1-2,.,TGCAGCGTTGAAGATCCCTCTGTAGACCCGTTATATGGCTACACCTTC,CSVEDPSVDPLYGYTF
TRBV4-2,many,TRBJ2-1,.,TGTGCCAGCAGCCAAGATCCGGGAATACCGAACAATGAGCAGTTCTTC,CASSQDPGIPNNEQFF
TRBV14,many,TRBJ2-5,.,TGTGCCAGCAGCCAAGATAATCTCGGGGAAGGGTACCAAGAGACCCAGTACTTC,CASSQDNLGEGYQETQYF
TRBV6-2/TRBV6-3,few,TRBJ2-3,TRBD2,TGTGCCAGCAGTTACTCCACTAGCGGGGGCCACACAGATACGCAGTATTTT,CASSYSTSGGHTDTQYF
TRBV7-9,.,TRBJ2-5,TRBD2,TGTGCCAGCAGCTTGGGACTAGCGGGGGGACTAGAGACCCAGTACTTC,CASSLGLAGGLETQYF
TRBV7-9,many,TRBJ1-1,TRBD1,TGTGCCAGCAGCTTGGGACAGGGGATTCACACTGAAGCTTTCTTT,CASSLGQGIHTEAFF
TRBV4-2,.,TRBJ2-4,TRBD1,TGTGCCAGCAGCCAAAGCCCAGACAGGGGACTAGCCAAAAACATTCAGTACTTC,CASSQSPDRGLAKNIQYF